This is a list of T cell receptor beta chains from one sample in a study of shared clonotypes between healthy human individuals. Assay used: immunoSEQ multiplex PCR; TCRdb lists only in-frame clones, some missing. The table has a few million clones, over 85% seen once. The sequenced sample consisted of naive CD4+ T cells from PBMCs. The receptor set was obtained from a man aged 18-30 years in good health. Some clones in this sample may be carry-over from other donors' samples. CDR3s include the opening cysteine and the closing phenylalanine or tryptophan. A D gene is named only where the DNA matches it firmly. Not all rows give a size; the values are once, few, many and, for expanded clones, a class.

D	V	J	size	length	DNA	CDR3
-	TRBV10-1	TRBJ1-5	few	15	TGCGCCAGCAGTGAGGGTGCAGGGCCAAATCAGCCCCAGCATTTT	CASSEGAGPNQPQHF
-	TRBV28	TRBJ1-1	few	14	TGTGCCAGCAGTTTCATCAGGATGAACACTGAAGCTTTCTTT	CASSFIRMNTEAFF
TRBD1	TRBV5-1	TRBJ1-3	-	16	TGCGCCAGCAGCTTGGTAGGACAGGGGTCTGGAAACACCATATATTTT	CASSLVGQGSGNTIYF
-	TRBV11-2	TRBJ2-7	-	12	TGTGCCAGCAGCTTAGGTTCCTACGAGCAGTACTTC	CASSLGSYEQYF
-	TRBV29-1	TRBJ2-5	once	11	TGCCGTCGAACAGACCAAGAGACCCAGTACTTC	CRRTDQETQYF
-	TRBV7-8	TRBJ1-1	-	13	TGTGCCAGCAGCTGGGATGGGACACTTCAAGCTTTCTTT	CASSWDGTLQAFF
TRBD2	TRBV28	TRBJ2-7	few	16	TGTGCCAGCAGTTTACCGACTAGCGGGGGCCTCTCACAGCAGTACTTC	CASSLPTSGGLSQQYF
TRBD2	TRBV19	TRBJ2-2	-	15	TGTGCCAGTAGTCCCGCCGGGACTAGCCCCGGGGAGCTGTTTTTT	CASSPAGTSPGELFF
TRBD1	TRBV6-5	TRBJ1-2	-	13	TGTGCCAGCAGTTACAGGGGGCGCTATGGCTACACCTTC	CASSYRGRYGYTF
-	TRBV18	TRBJ2-1	-	15	TGTGCCAGCTCCCCAATGCAGGGAACAATCGATGAGCAGTTCTTC	CASSPMQGTIDEQFF
-	TRBV19	TRBJ1-5	-	15	TGTGCCAGTTCGGAGCGCGGACAGCCCAATCAGCCCCAGCATTTT	CASSERGQPNQPQHF
-	TRBV19	TRBJ2-5	-	12	TGTGCCAGTAGTCAGGGCTACGAGACCCAGTACTTC	CASSQGYETQYF
-	TRBV6-5	TRBJ1-2	-	13	TGTGCCAGCAGTTACCAGACTAACTATGGCTACACCTTC	CASSYQTNYGYTF
-	TRBV6-4	TRBJ2-2	-	15	TGTGCCAGCAGACGGACAGCCACGAACACCGGGGAGCTGTTTTTT	CASRRTATNTGELFF
-	TRBV5-1	TRBJ2-1	-	15	TGCGCCAGCTTCCCGTCTACAGGGCCGAGGGATGAGCAGTTCTTC	CASFPSTGPRDEQFF
-	TRBV5-1	TRBJ2-2	-	17	TGCGCCAGCACCTTTCGGGGGACCAAAACAGACACCGGGGAGCTGTTTTTT	CASTFRGTKTDTGELFF
TRBD2	TRBV28	TRBJ2-7	once	15	TGTGCCAGCAGGTCTCCGGGACTAGCGGTCCACGAGCAGTACTTC	CASRSPGLAVHEQYF
-	TRBV18	TRBJ2-5	-	13	TGTGCCAGCTCACAGGGGCTCCAAGAGACCCAGTACTTC	CASSQGLQETQYF
-	TRBV7-2	TRBJ2-3	-	15	TGTGCCAGCAGCCGCGAAGGACTAGGGGGAAATACGCAGTATTTT	CASSREGLGGNTQYF
TRBD1	TRBV5-4	TRBJ1-2	-	13	TGTGCCAGCAGCATCGACAGGGGTAATGGCTACACCTTC	CASSIDRGNGYTF
-	TRBV29-1	TRBJ1-2	once	15	TGCAGCGTTTCTCCGGTCCTCCCACCGACCTATGGCTACACCTTC	CSVSPVLPPTYGYTF
-	TRBV6-1	TRBJ2-7	once	13	TGTGCCAGGTCCGGGATTGGAAGTACCGAGCAGTACTTC	CARSGIGSTEQYF